This T cell receptor beta chain came from a study of graft-versus-host responses after intestinal transplantation. Background on the study: Recipients were all induced with anti-thymocyte globulin, then given tacrolimus and steroids for approximately three years. Study-wide results and caveats: GvH clones detected in recipient marrow included some appearing first in ileum or blood. Allografts from individuals with graft-donor T cell macrochimerism displayed high graft-versus-host to host-versus-graft clonal ratios. Circulating GvH clone levels at their peak were associated with HvG declines (early post-transplant).

The CDR3 contains 15 residues. The ends were cut back, 2 bases at V and 1 base at J, with 12 bases in the middle. Per the germline V gene, CDR1 is SEHNR and CDR2 is FQNEAQ (reference sequence). In regard to this clone: Antigen specificity is unknown.

Profiled with immunoSEQ multiplex PCR; TCRdb holds only in-frame clones, not every one. The data show under 150,000 clones, roughly 96% seen once. The TCR sequence derives from a human donor who received an intestinal transplant. The material was unstimulated CD8+ T cells sorted from spleen or lymph node cells, obtained before intestinal transplant. The V gene is TRBV7-9, the J gene TRBJ2-7; D remains unclear. The CDR3 DNA reads as TGTGCCAGCAGCTTACTGGAGTCGAGTTCCTACGAGCAGTACTTC. The encoded protein is CASSLLESSSYEQYF.